The TCR beta chain described here comes from a study of blood T cell repertoires in COVID-19. How the authors handled the data: From reference gene primer amplification, estimates of nucleated cell counts were derived. The repertoire was sequenced with immunoSEQ multiplex PCR; TCRdb's copy has only in-frame clones and lacks some. V and J calls and clone size follow that table, whereas D and trimming were derived from the DNA. The repertoire consists of around 12,000 clones, with approximately 85% occurring once and the leading ten covering 29%. There are 15 residues in the CDR3. The ends lost 3 bases at V and 0 bases at J; junction bases unmatched: 4. In germline, CDR1 is SGDLS, CDR2 YYNGEE.

This TCR derives from a human donor in a cohort sampled during active COVID-19. The V and J genes are TRBV9 and TRBJ2-3; 7 bases map to TRBD1. Material for sequencing was peripheral blood. This CDR3 is CASSAGQPSTDTQYF. The CDR3 DNA reads as TGTGCCAGCAGCGCGGGACAGCCAAGCACAGATACGCAGTATTTT.